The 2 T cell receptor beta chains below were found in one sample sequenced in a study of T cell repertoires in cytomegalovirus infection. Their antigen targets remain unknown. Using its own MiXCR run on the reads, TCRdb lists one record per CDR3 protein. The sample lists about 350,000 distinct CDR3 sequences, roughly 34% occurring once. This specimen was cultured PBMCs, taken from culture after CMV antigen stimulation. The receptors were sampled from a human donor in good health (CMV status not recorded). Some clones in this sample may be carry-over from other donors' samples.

CDR3 sequence (DNA): TGTGCCAGCAGTGGCGTGGACCTTAGCTACAATGAGCAGTTCTTC. This translates into CASSGVDLSYNEQFF. V is TRBV6-1 and J is TRBJ2-1, with D uncertain. The V and J ends lost 4 bases and 3 bases respectively, with 13 bases between them. Per germline, CDR1 MNHNS and CDR2 SASEGT. CDR3 size: 15 residues.

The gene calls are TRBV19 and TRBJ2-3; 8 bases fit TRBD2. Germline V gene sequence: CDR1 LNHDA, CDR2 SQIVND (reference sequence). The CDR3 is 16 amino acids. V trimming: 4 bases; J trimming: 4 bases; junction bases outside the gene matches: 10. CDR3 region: CASSRYERELPDTQYF. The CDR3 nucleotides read TGTGCCAGTAGTAGGTACGAGCGGGAGTTACCAGATACGCAGTATTTT.